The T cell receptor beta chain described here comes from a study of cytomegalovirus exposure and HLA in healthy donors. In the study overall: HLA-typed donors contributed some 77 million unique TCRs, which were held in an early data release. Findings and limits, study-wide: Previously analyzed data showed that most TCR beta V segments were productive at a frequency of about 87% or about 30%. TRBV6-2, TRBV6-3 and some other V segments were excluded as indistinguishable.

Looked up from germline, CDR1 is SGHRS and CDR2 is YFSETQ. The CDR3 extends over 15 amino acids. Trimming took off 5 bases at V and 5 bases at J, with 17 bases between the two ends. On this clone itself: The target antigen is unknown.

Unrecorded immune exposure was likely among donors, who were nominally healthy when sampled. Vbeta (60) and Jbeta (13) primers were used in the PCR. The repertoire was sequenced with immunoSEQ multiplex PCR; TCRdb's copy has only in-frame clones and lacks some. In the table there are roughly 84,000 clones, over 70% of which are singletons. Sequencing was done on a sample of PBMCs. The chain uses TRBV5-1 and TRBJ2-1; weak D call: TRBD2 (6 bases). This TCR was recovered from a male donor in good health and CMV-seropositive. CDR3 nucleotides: TGCGCCAGCAGACCGGCCGGGACTCGCCACAATGAGCAGTTCTTC. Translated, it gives CASRPAGTRHNEQFF.